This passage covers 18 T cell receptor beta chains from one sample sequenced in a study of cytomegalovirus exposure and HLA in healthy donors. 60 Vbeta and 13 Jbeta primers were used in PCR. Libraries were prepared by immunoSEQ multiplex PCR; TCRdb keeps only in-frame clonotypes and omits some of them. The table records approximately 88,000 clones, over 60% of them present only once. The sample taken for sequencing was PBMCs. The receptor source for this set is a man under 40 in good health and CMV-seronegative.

Here the CDR3 reads CASCGTPSTDTQYF. CDR3 DNA sequence: TGTGCCAGTTGCGGGACGCCTAGCACAGATACGCAGTATTTT. The chain combines TRBV19 with TRBJ2-3; a weak D match, TRBD2 (6 bases). The CDR3 has 14 residues. The ends were cut back, 8 bases at V and 0 bases at J, with 12 bases in the middle. The germline V gene has CDR1 LNHDA and CDR2 SQIVND (reference sequence).

The CDR3 sequence: CASTTPTGISNQPQHF. Written as DNA, the CDR3 is TGTGCCAGCACCACTCCGACAGGGATCAGCAATCAGCCCCAGCATTTT. The chain has TRBV28 and TRBJ1-5; the match to TRBD1 covers 7 bases. The CDR3 loop spans 16 amino acids. Trimming removed 7 bases from V and 1 base from J; junction bases left unmatched: 10. Germline CDR1 MDHEN, CDR2 SYDVKM.

This CDR3 is CSVEGGLAGVEDTQYF. For the CDR3, the DNA is TGCAGCGTTGAGGGGGGGCTAGCGGGGGTGGAAGATACGCAGTATTTT. The rearrangement uses TRBV29-1 and TRBJ2-3; 10 bases are shared with TRBD2. After removal of 3 bases from V and 5 bases from J, the junction contained 11 bases not matched to a gene. Germline V lookup: CDR1 SQVTM, CDR2 ANQGSEA. CDR3 length equals 16 residues.

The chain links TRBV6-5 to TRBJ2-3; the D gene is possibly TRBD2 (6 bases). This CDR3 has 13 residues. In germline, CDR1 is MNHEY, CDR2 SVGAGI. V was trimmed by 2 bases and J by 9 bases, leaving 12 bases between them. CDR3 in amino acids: CASSYGTGVTQYF. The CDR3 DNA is TGTGCCAGCAGTTACGGGACGGGAGTCACGCAGTATTTT.

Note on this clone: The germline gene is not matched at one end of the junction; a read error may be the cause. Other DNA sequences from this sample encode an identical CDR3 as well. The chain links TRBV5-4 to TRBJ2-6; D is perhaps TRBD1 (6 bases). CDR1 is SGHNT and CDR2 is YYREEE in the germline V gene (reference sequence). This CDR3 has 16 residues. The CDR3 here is CASSTEDSPGANVLTF. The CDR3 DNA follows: TGTGCCAGCAGCACAGAGGACAGTCCCGGGGCTAACGTCCTGACTTTC.

The CDR3 protein is CASSEKGTREATQYF. The CDR3 DNA reads as TGTGCCAGCAGTGAAAAGGGGACTAGGGAGGCGACCCAGTACTTC. The V and J genes are TRBV2 and TRBJ2-5, with TRBD2 matching over 8 bases. The CDR3 loop spans 15 amino acids. CDR1 is SNHLY, CDR2 FYNNEI, per germline. With V trimmed by 2 bases and J by 7 bases, 9 bases remained unmatched.

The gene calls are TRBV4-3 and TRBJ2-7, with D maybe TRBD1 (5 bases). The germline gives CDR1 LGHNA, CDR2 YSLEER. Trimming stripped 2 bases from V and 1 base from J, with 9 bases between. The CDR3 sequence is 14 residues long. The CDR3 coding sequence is TGCGCCAGCAGCCAAAGCAGGGAATCCTACGAGCAGTACTTC. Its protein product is CASSQSRESYEQYF.

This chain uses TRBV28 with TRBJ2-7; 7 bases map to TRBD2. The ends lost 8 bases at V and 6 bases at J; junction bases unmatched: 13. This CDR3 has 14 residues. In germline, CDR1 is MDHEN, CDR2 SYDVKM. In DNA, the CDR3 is TGTGCCAGCGACACGGGACCAGCGGGGAGCGAGCAGTACTTC. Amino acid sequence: CASDTGPAGSEQYF.

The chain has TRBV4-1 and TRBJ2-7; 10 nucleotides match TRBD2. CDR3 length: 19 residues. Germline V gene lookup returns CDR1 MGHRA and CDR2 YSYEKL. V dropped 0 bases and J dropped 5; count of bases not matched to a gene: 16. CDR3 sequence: CASSQDGFRSGRVNHEQYF. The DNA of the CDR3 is TGCGCCAGCAGCCAAGATGGTTTCCGCAGCGGGAGGGTAAATCACGAGCAGTACTTC.

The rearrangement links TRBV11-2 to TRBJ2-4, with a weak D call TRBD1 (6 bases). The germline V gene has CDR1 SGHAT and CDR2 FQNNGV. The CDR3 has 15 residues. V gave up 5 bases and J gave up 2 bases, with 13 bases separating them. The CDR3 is CASSPADSSKNIQYF. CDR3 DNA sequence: TGTGCCAGCAGCCCCGCGGACAGTTCCAAAAACATTCAGTACTTC.

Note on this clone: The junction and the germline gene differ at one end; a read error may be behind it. CDR3 residues: CSSSLRPGDGYTF. As DNA, the CDR3 is TGTTCCAGCAGCTTAAGGCCAGGGGATGGCTACACCTTC. This sequence joins TRBV7-9 and TRBJ1-2; tentatively, D is TRBD1 (6 bases). Looked up from germline, CDR1 is SEHNR and CDR2 is FQNEAQ (reference sequence). CDR3 size: 13 residues.

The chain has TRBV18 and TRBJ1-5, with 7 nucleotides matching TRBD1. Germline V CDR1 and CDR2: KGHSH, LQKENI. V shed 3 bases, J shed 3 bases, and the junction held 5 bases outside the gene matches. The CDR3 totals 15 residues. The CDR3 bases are TGTGCCAGCTCACCCGAAGGACAGGACAATCAGCCCCAGCATTTT. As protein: CASSPEGQDNQPQHF.

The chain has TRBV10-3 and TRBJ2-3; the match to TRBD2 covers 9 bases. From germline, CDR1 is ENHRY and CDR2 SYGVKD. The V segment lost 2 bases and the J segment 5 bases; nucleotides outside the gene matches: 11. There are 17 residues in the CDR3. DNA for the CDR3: TGTGCCATCAGTGAGGCGTTAATAGCGGGAGATCAAGATACGCAGTATTTT. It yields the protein CAISEALIAGDQDTQYF.

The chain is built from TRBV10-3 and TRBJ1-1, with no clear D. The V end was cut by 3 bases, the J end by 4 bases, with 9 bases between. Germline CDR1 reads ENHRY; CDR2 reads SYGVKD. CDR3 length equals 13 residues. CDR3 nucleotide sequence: TGTGCCATCAGTGACGGACGGGGCACTGAAGCTTTCTTT. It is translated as CAISDGRGTEAFF.

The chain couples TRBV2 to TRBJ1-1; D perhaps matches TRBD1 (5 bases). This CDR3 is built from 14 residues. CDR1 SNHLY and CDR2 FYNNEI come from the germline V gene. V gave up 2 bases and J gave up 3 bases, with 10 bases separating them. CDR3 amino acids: CASSESRVDTEAFF. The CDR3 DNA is TGTGCCAGCAGTGAAAGCAGGGTTGACACTGAAGCTTTCTTT.

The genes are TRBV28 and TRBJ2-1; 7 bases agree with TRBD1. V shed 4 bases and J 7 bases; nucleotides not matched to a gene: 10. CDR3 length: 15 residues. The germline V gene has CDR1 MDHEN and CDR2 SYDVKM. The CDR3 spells CASSSEQGRENEQFF. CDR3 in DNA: TGTGCCAGCAGTTCGGAACAGGGGCGAGAGAATGAGCAGTTCTTC.

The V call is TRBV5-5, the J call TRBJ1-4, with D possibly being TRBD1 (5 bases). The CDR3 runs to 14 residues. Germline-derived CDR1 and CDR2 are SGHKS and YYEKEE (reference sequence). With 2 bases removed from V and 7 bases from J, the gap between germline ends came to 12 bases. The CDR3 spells CASSFPGWPEKLFF. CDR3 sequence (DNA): TGTGCCAGCAGCTTTCCAGGGTGGCCTGAAAAACTGTTTTTT.

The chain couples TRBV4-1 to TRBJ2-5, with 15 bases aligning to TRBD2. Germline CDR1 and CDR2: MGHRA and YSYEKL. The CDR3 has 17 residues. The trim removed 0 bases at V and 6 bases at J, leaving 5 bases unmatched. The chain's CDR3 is CASSQDRGLAGGKTQYF. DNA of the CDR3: TGCGCCAGCAGCCAAGATAGGGGACTAGCGGGAGGAAAGACCCAGTACTTC.